This T cell receptor beta chain comes out of a study of T cell changes during pregnancy in multiple sclerosis. The assay was immunoSEQ multiplex PCR, and TCRdb's table has in-frame clones only and misses some. This table holds about 50,000 clones, roughly 91% found once. The V gene's germline CDR1 is LNHDA and CDR2 SQIVND (reference sequence). This CDR3 is built from 13 residues. V lost 6 bases to trimming and J lost 4 bases; unmatched junction nucleotides: 5. This TCR was recovered from a female donor with multiple sclerosis, enrolled in a pregnancy study. The material was CD4+ T cells from peripheral blood mononuclear cells, obtained in the second trimester of pregnancy. The chain couples TRBV19 to TRBJ1-2; 7 nucleotides agree with TRBD1. The DNA of the CDR3 is TGTGCCAGTAGGCGACAGGGCACCTATGGCTACACCTTC. It encodes CASRRQGTYGYTF.